Below, one TCR beta chain is given with its context. Antigen unknown. The V end was cut by 7 bases, the J end by 2 bases, with 17 bases between. This CDR3 is 15 amino acids long. Germline V gene lookup returns CDR1 LNHDA and CDR2 SQIVND (reference sequence). The sample belongs to a study of beta chain features in type 1 diabetes. Study-level information: The number of sorted cells examined across all samples was 107,917,701. Study conclusions and caveats: Moderate yet significant TCRB CDR3 shortening was seen in Type 1 diabetes patients in all four CD4+ subsets.

Of the isolated RNA, all was reverse transcribed, and so the sequenced material was expressed TCRB transcripts. About 3.6 million reads was the average for naive, central memory and regulatory T cell samples. TCRdb's copy holds only in-frame clones and misses some; the assay was immunoSEQ multiplex PCR. The top ten clones hold 1.1% to 1.5% of a sample with 120,000 to 150,000 clones, 6% to 7.5% of them seen once. What was sequenced was central memory CD4+ T cells from blood. The clonotype comes from a woman aged 30 to 39 in good health. The V gene is TRBV19, the J gene TRBJ2-5; D might be TRBD2 (6 bases). As DNA, the CDR3 is TGTGCCAGTACTAACAGACCGGGGGTACAAGAGACCCAGTACTTC. Amino acid sequence: CASTNRPGVQETQYF.